What follows are 20 T cell receptor beta chains derived from one specimen sequenced in a study of STAT5B mutations in CD4+ large granular lymphocyte leukemia. Only in-frame clones appear in the TCRdb table, and some are missing; sequencing was by immunoSEQ multiplex PCR. The sample contains about 46,000 clones, roughly 80% of which appear only once. The sequenced sample consisted of CD4+ T cells from blood buffy coats. These receptors were taken from a human donor in good health.

The J gene is TRBJ2-1, the V gene TRBV19; 12 positions match TRBD2. Germline CDR1 LNHDA, CDR2 SQIVND (reference sequence). The CDR3 is 18 residues long. V lost 6 bases to trimming and J lost 9 bases; unmatched junction nucleotides: 18. CDR3 DNA: TGTGCCAGTAGCAGAGGACTAGCGGGATTTTTGGTAATCGCTGAGCAGTTCTTC. This translates into CASSRGLAGFLVIAEQFF. Complete variable domain (other parts from reference TRBV19 and TRBJ2-1): DGGITQSPKYLFRKEGQNVTLSCEQNLNHDAMYWYRQDPGQGLRLIYYSQIVNDFQKGDIAEGYSVSREKKESFPLTVTSAQKNPTAFYLCASSRGLAGFLVIAEQFFGPGTRLTVL.

This clone has just one count. The chain combines TRBV6-4 with TRBJ2-7; either TRBD1 or TRBD2 may fit D (5 bases each). The CDR3 spans 14 residues. The V gene lost 0 bases and the J gene lost 3 bases, with 9 bases spanning the gap. Per germline, CDR1 MRHNA and CDR2 SNTAGT. The CDR3 sequence: CASSDSQGRYEQYF. CDR3 in DNA: TGTGCCAGCAGTGACTCCCAGGGACGCTACGAGCAGTACTTC.

Only one count was recorded for this clone. This sequence joins TRBV7-2 and TRBJ2-7, with D hard to call. The CDR3 loop spans 14 amino acids. Trimming removed 6 bases from V and 3 bases from J, with 15 bases in between. Germline CDR1 SGHTA, CDR2 FQGNSA. The DNA of the CDR3 is TGTGCCAGCAGGCGTTCTCTACAGATCTACGAGCAGTACTTC. Translated: CASRRSLQIYEQYF.

V usage is TRBV28 and J usage is TRBJ1-2; 8 bases map to TRBD1. V lost 5 bases, J lost 2 bases, and 7 bases stayed unmatched. CDR1 is MDHEN and CDR2 is SYDVKM in the germline V gene. The CDR3 covers 15 residues. CDR3 sequence: CASSRTGITNYGYTF. CDR3 sequence (DNA): TGTGCCAGCAGTCGGACAGGGATCACGAACTATGGCTACACCTTC.

The CDR3 DNA sequence: TGTGCCAGTAGTATAGAGGGCCAGGGGGCCGATAATTCACCCCTCCACTTT. It is translated as CASSIEGQGADNSPLHF. The gene calls are TRBV19 and TRBJ1-6; 8 nucleotides match TRBD1. The J segment lost 5 bases and the V segment lost 0 bases, leaving 6 bases of the junction unmatched. Germline lookup yields CDR1 LNHDA and CDR2 SQIVND (reference sequence). The CDR3 has 17 residues.

The V call is TRBV14, the J call TRBJ1-1; D is possibly TRBD1 (5 bases). Germline V lookup: CDR1 SGHDN, CDR2 FVKESK. V was pared by 5 bases and J by 0 bases, with 7 bases between. This CDR3 is built from 13 residues. Here the CDR3 DNA reads TGTGCCAGCAGCGAGGGACTGAACACTGAAGCTTTCTTT. Protein: CASSEGLNTEAFF.

This sequence joins TRBV7-9 and TRBJ2-5; 8 positions match TRBD1. The CDR3 has 15 residues. With 8 bases clipped from V and 1 base from J, the junction kept 9 bases outside the gene matches. Germline V gives CDR1 SEHNR, CDR2 FQNEAQ (reference sequence). The CDR3 DNA reads as TGTGCCAGCCAGAAGGGGCAGGGGGCCCAAGAGACCCAGTACTTC. This gives the protein CASQKGQGAQETQYF.

V and J are TRBV7-2 and TRBJ1-2; D uncertain. V was shortened by 3 bases and J by 4 bases, with 9 bases between the two germline ends. The CDR3 runs 13 residues. Germline CDR1 is SGHTA and CDR2 is FQGNSA. CDR3 protein: CASSFGLTYGYTF. CDR3 DNA sequence: TGTGCCAGCAGCTTTGGACTCACCTATGGCTACACCTTC.

Written as DNA, the CDR3 is TGTGCCAGCCTGGACAGGAGCACTGAAGCTTTCTTT. It specifies CASLDRSTEAFF. The V gene is TRBV6-1, the J gene TRBJ1-1; TRBD1 aligns across 7 bases. In germline, CDR1 is MNHNS, CDR2 SASEGT. With 8 bases clipped from V and 4 bases from J, the junction kept 4 bases outside the gene matches. CDR3 length: 12 residues.

This clone showed up just a few times. This sequence joins TRBV6-5 and TRBJ1-6, with a weak D call TRBD1 (6 bases). The CDR3 has 14 residues. The germline V and J ends were trimmed by 6 bases and 8 bases, with 14 bases remaining between them. In germline, CDR1 is MNHEY, CDR2 SVGAGI. The CDR3 loop reads CASSGQRADSPLHF. The CDR3 nucleotides read TGTGCCAGCAGCGGACAGCGGGCCGATTCACCCCTCCACTTT.

The table lists this clone with a few counts. The chain recombines TRBV6-5 with TRBJ1-6; TRBD1 aligns across 9 bases. The CDR3 spans 14 residues. Germline-derived CDR1 and CDR2 are MNHEY and SVGAGI. Trimming took 6 bases from V and 9 from J; bases not matched to a gene: 6. The CDR3 nucleotides read TGTGCCAGCAGCTCGGACAGGGGTTCTTCACCCCTCCACTTT. Its protein product is CASSSDRGSSPLHF.

The chain is built from TRBV2 and TRBJ1-5; D is undetermined. Trimming cost V 4 bases and J 1 base, with 11 bases left between them. The CDR3 contains 15 residues. Germline V gene lookup returns CDR1 SNHLY and CDR2 FYNNEI. The CDR3: CASSGSLPSNQPQHF. In DNA, the CDR3 is TGTGCCAGCAGTGGGAGCCTGCCCAGCAATCAGCCCCAGCATTTT.

This rearrangement joins TRBV5-6 to TRBJ2-5, with 8 bases aligning to TRBD1. Looked up from germline, CDR1 is SGHDT and CDR2 is YYEEEE. The CDR3 runs 15 residues. J gave up 3 bases and V 4 bases, and 8 bases lay outside the gene matches. CDR3 in DNA: TGTGCCAGCAGCCGCGGACAGGGACGGGAAGAGACCCAGTACTTC. Amino acid sequence: CASSRGQGREETQYF.

The genes are TRBV25-1 and TRBJ2-7; 10 nucleotides line up with TRBD2. This CDR3 region has 15 residues. Germline V gives CDR1 MGHDK, CDR2 SYGVNS. V was clipped by 3 bases and J by 0 bases; unmatched bases: 2. The CDR3 sequence: CASSDPSGSSYEQYF. The CDR3 DNA sequence: TGTGCCAGCAGTGATCCTAGCGGGAGCTCCTACGAGCAGTACTTC.

This clone was observed a single time. The chain has TRBV29-1 and TRBJ2-3, with 8 nucleotides matching TRBD2. CDR3 length equals 15 residues. CDR1 is SQVTM and CDR2 is ANQGSEA in the germline V gene. V lost 6 bases, J lost 4 bases, and 12 bases stayed unmatched. The CDR3 spells CSVRPGGVGADTQYF. The DNA of the CDR3 is TGCAGCGTCCGACCGGGGGGGGTCGGGGCAGATACGCAGTATTTT.

The chain links TRBV2 to TRBJ2-2; 9 bases are a match to TRBD2. The V gene end was trimmed by 6 bases and the J gene end by 2 bases; junction bases not matched to a gene: 4. Per the germline V gene, CDR1 is SNHLY and CDR2 is FYNNEI. This CDR3 spans 15 amino acids. The CDR3 sequence: CASSPTSGNTGELFF. The CDR3 DNA is TGTGCCAGCAGCCCGACTAGCGGAAACACCGGGGAGCTGTTTTTT. Full variable domain (missing parts from reference TRBV2 and TRBJ2-2): EPEVTQTPSHQVTQMGQEVILRCVPISNHLYFYWYRQILGQKVEFLVSFYNNEISEKSEIFDDQFSVERPDGSNFTLKIRSTKLEDSAMYFCASSPTSGNTGELFFGEGSRLTVL.

In this sample, this clone turned up once. CDR3 in amino acids: CASTAVGTDTQYF. The CDR3 DNA reads TGCGCCAGCACCGCAGTAGGCACAGATACGCAGTATTTT. V usage is TRBV5-1 and J usage is TRBJ2-3, with D unresolved. The CDR3 is 13 residues long. V lost 6 bases and J lost 1, with 9 bases in between. Per germline, CDR1 SGHRS and CDR2 YFSETQ.

The chain carries TRBV11-3 and TRBJ2-7; D not certain. The CDR3 sequence is 14 residues long. Germline lookup yields CDR1 SGHNT and CDR2 YENEEA. Trimming removed 3 bases from V and 0 bases from J, with 9 bases in between. CDR3: CASSFGRSSYEQYF. In DNA, the CDR3 is TGTGCCAGCAGCTTCGGACGCAGCTCCTACGAGCAGTACTTC.

V and J are TRBV6-1 and TRBJ2-5; TRBD2 is a possible D gene (5 bases). The J call is in doubt because the DNA end fits TRBJ2-7 better. This CDR3 comprises 15 residues. Germline V lookup: CDR1 MNHNS, CDR2 SASEGT. CDR3 nucleotides: TGTGCCAGCAGTTCGATTCCGGGGAGCTCCTACGAGCAGTACTTC. This codes for CASSSIPGSSYEQYF.

The V call is TRBV6-5, the J call TRBJ1-2; TRBD1 might be the D (5 bases). The length of the CDR3 is 14 residues. CDR1 is MNHEY, CDR2 SVGAGI, per germline. The V end lost 1 base, the J end lost 5 bases, and 11 bases lay between the germline ends. The CDR3, as DNA: TGTGCCAGCAGTTACTTGCCCAGGGTTTATGGCTACACCTTC. This encodes CASSYLPRVYGYTF.